The entry below gives a single T cell receptor beta chain sequence along with its context. This sample was included in a study of blood T cell repertoires in COVID-19. Turning to the study itself: Material from acute and convalescent COVID-19 was sourced from the United States, Italy and Spain. In each case, the material was cDNA or gDNA derived from T cells, B-cell-depleted T cells, or PBMCs.

Trimming pared 7 bases from V and 2 bases from J, leaving 18 bases between. The CDR3 is 16 amino acids. The germline V gene has CDR1 MNHEY and CDR2 SVGEGT. In the original processing: Amplification of reference gene primers provided the estimated nucleated cell counts. Using immunoSEQ multiplex PCR, the repertoire was profiled, and TCRdb retains in-frame clones only, with some absent. V and J calls plus clone size are reproduced from that table; the DNA served to infer D and trimming. The data show about 150,000 clones, about four fifths seen once. Sequencing used peripheral blood. The clonotype was recovered from a man in his fifties or sixties with acute or convalescent COVID-19. The rearrangement uses TRBV6-2 or TRBV6-3 and TRBJ1-5; D not certain. CDR3 protein: CASTPSRGERNQPQHF. CDR3 nucleotide sequence: TGTGCCAGCACCCCAAGCCGGGGAGAGCGCAATCAGCCCCAGCATTTT.